This T cell receptor beta chain was captured in a study of identical twins. Findings and caveats of the study: With abundant cord blood beta clonotypes, insertions were fewer; memory repertoires showed no such pattern.

This clonotype was observed a handful of times. Its antigen is undetermined. V dropped 4 bases and J dropped 0 bases, with 6 bases sitting between them. The CDR3 length is 13 residues. CDR1 and CDR2 (germline): SQVTM, ANQGSEA. MiXCR, applied by TCRdb to the 5' RACE reads, yields one record per CDR3 protein. The sample shows fewer than 350,000 distinct CDR3 sequences, approximately 8% of them seen only once. In addition, the sample was reused for a study of yellow fever vaccine responses in identical twins.

The sample was memory (CD45RO+) T cells sorted from blood. The rearrangement uses TRBV29-1 and TRBJ2-2, with D hard to call. The TCR sequence derives from a woman between 18 and 29 years old in good health. The CDR3: CSVGRSNTGELFF. Written as DNA, the CDR3 is TGCAGCGTTGGGCGCTCGAACACCGGGGAGCTGTTTTTT.